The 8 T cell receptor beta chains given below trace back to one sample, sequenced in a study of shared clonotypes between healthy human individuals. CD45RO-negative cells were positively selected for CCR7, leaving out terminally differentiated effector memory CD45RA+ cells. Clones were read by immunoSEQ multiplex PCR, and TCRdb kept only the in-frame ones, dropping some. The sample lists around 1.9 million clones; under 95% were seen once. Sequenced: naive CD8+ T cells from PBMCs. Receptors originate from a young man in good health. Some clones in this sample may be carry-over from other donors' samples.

The CDR3 reads CASSRAGTGELFF. The CDR3 DNA reads as TGTGCCAGCAGCCGTGCGGGGACCGGGGAGCTGTTTTTT. The rearrangement links TRBV7-6 to TRBJ2-2; D perhaps matches TRBD2 (6 bases). The germline V and J ends were trimmed by 5 bases and 5 bases, with 9 bases remaining between them. The CDR3 loop spans 13 amino acids. Germline CDR1 reads SGHVS; CDR2 reads FNYEAQ.

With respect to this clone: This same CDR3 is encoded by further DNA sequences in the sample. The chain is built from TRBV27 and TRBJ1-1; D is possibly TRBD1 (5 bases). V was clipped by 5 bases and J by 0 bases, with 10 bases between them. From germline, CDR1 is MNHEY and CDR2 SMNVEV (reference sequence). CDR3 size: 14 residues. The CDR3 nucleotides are TGTGCCAGCAGTCCTAGGACAATGAACACTGAAGCTTTCTTT. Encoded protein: CASSPRTMNTEAFF.

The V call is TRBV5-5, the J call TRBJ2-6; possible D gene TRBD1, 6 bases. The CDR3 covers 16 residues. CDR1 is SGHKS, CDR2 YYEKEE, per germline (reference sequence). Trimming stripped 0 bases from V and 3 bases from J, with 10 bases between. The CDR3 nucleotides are TGTGCCAGCAGCTTGGAGGGGGTGTATGGGGCCAACGTCCTGACTTTC. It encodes CASSLEGVYGANVLTF.

CDR3 loop: CASSLSRANEQFF. The CDR3 nucleotides are TGTGCCAGCAGCTTAAGTAGGGCCAATGAGCAGTTCTTC. The J gene is TRBJ2-1, the V gene TRBV7-9; D unclear. Germline V gene lookup returns CDR1 SEHNR and CDR2 FQNEAQ (reference sequence). The CDR3 is 13 residues long. The ends were cut back, 2 bases at V and 6 bases at J, with 8 bases in the middle.

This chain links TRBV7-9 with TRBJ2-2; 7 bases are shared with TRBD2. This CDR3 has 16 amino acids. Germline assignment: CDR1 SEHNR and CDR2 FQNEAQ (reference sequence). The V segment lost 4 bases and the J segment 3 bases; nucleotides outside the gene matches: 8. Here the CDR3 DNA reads TGTGCCAGCAGCTCTGGCAGGGAGGGGTACACCGGGGAGCTGTTTTTT. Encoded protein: CASSSGREGYTGELFF.

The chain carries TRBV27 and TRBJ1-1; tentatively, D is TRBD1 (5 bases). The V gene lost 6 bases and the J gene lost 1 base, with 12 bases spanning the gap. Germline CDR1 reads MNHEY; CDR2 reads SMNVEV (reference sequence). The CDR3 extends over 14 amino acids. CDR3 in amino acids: CASSPLGENTEAFF. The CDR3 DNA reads TGTGCCAGCAGCCCACTAGGGGAGAACACTGAAGCTTTCTTT.

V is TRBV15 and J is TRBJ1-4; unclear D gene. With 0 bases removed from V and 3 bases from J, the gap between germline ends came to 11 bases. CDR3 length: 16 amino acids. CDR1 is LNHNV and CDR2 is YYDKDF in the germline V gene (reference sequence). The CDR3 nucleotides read TGTGCCACCAGCAGAGATCGTGGCAGACCTAATGAAAAACTGTTTTTT. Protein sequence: CATSRDRGRPNEKLFF.

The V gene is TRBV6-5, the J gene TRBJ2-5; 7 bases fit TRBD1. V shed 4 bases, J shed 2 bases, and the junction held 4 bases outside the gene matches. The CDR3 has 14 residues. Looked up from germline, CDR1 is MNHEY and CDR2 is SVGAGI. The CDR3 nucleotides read TGTGCCAGCAGTTCTGGGACAGAACAAGAGACCCAGTACTTC. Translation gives CASSSGTEQETQYF.